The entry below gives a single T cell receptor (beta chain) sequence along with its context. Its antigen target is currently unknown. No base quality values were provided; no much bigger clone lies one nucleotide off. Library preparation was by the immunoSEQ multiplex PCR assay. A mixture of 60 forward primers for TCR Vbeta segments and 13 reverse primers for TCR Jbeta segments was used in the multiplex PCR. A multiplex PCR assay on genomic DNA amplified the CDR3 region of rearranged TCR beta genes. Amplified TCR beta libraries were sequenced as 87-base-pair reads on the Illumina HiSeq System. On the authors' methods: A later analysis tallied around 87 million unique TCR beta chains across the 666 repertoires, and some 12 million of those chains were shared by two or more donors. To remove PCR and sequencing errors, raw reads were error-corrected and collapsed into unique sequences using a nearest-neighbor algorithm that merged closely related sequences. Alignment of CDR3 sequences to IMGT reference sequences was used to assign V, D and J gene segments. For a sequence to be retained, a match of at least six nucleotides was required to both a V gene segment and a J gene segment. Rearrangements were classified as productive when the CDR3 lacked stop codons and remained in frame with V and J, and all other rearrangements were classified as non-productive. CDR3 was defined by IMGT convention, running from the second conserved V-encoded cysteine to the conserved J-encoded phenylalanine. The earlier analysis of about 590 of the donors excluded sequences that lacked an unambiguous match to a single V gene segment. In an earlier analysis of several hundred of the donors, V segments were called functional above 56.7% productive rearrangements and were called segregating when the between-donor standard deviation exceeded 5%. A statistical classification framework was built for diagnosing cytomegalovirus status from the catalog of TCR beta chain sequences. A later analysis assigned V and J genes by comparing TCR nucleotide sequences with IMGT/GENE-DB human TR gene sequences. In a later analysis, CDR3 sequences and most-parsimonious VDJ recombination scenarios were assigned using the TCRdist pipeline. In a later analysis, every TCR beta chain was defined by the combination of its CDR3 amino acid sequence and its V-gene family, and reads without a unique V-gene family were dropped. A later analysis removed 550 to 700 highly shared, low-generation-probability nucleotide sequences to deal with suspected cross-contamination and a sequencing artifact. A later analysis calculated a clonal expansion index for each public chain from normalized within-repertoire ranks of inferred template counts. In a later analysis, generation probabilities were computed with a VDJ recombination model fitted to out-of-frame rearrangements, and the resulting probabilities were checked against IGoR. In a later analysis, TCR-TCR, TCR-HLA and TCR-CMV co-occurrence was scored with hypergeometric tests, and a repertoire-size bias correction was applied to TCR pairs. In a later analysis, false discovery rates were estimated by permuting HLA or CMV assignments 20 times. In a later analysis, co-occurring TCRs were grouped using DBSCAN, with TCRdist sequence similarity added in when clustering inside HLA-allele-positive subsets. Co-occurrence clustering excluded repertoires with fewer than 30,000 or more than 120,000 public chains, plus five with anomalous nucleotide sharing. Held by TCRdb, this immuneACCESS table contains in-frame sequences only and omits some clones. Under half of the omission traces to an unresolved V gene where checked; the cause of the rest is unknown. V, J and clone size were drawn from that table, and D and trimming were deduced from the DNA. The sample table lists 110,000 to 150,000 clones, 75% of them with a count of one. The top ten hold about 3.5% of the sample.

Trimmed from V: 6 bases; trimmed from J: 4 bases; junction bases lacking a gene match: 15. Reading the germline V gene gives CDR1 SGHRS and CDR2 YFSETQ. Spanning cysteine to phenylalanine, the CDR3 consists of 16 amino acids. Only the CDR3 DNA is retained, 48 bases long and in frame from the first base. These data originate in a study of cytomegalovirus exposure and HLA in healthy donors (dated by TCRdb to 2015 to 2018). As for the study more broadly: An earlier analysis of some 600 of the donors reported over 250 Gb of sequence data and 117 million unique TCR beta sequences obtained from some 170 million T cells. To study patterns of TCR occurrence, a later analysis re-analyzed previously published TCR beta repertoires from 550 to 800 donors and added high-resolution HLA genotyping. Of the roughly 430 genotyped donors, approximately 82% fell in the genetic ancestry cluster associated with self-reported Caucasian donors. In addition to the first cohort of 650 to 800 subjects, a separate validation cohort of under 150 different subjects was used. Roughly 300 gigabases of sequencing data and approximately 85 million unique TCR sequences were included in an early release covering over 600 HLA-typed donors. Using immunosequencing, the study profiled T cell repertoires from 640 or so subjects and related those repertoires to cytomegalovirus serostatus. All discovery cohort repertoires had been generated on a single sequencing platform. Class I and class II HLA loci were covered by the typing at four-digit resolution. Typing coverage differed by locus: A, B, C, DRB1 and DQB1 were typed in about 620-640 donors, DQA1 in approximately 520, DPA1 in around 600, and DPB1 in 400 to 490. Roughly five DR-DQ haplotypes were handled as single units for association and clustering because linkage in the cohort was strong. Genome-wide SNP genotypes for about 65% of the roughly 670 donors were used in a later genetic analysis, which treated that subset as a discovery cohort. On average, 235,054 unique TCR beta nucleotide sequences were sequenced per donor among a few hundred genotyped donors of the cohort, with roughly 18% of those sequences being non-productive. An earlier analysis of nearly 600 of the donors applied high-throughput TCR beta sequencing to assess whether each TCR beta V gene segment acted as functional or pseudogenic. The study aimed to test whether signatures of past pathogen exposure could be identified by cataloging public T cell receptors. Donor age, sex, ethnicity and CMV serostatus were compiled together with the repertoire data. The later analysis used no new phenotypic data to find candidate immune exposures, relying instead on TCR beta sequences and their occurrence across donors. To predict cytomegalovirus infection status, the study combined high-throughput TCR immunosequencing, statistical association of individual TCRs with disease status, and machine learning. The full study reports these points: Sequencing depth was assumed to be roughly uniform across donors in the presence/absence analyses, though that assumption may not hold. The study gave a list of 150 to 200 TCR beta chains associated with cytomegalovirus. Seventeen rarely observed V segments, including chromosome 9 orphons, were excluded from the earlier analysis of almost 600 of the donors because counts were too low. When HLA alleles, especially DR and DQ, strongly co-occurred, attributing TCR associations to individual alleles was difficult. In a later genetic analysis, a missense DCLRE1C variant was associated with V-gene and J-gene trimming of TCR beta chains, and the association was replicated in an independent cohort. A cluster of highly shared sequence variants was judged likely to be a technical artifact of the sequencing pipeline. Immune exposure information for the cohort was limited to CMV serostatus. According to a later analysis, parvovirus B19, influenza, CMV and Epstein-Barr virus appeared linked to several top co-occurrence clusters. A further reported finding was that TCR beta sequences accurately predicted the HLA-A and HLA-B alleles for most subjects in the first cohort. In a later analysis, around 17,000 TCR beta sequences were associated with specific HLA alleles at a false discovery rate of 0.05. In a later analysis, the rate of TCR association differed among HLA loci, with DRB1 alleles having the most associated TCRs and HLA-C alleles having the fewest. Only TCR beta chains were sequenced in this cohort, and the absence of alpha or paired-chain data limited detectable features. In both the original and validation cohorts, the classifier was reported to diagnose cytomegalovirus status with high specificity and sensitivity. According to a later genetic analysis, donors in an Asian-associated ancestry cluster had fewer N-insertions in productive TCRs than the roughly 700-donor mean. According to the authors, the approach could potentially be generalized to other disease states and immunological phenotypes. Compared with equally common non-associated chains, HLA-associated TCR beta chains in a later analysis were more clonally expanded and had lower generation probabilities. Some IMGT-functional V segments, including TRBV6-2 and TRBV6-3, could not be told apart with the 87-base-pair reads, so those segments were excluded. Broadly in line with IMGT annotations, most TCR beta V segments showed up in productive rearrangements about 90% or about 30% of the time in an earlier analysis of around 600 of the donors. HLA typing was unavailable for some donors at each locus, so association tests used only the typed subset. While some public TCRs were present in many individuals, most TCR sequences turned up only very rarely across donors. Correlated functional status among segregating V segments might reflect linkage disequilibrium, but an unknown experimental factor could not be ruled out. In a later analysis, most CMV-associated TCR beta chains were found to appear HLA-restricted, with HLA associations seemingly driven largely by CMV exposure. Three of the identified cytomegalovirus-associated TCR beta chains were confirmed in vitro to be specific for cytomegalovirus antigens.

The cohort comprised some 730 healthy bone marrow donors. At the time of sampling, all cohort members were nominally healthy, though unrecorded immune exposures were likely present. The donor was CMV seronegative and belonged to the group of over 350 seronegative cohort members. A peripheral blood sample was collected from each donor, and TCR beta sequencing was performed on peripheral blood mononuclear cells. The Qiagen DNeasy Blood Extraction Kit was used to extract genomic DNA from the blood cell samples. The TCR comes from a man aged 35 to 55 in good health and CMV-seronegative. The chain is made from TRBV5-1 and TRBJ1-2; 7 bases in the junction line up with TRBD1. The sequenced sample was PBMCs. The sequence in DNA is TGCGCCAGCAAGCTTGAGCCAGGGGGATTCGTCTATGGCTACACCTTC. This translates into CASKLEPGGFVYGYTF.